This entry describes one T cell receptor beta chain. Its antigen is undetermined. The sample belongs to a study of siplizumab effects on memory and regulatory T cells. Clones were read by immunoSEQ multiplex PCR, and TCRdb kept only the in-frame ones, dropping some. The data show about 100,000 clones, about 94% seen once. Notes on the study in general: Proliferating Tregs from siplizumab cultures lacked functional confirmation of suppression.

This receptor was identified in a human donor in good health. Sequenced sample: non-Treg CD4+ T cells sorted from blood.

The CDR3 here is CASSRQGQGVDEAFF. The DNA of the CDR3 is TGTGCCAGCAGCCGACAGGGACAAGGGGTCGATGAAGCTTTCTTT. The chain uses TRBV7-9 and TRBJ1-1; 7 nucleotides line up with TRBD1. CDR3 length: 15 amino acids. Per the germline V gene, CDR1 is SEHNR and CDR2 is FQNEAQ (reference sequence). The V segment lost 5 bases and the J segment 7 bases; nucleotides outside the gene matches: 13. The variable domain in full, with the rest retrieved from reference TRBV7-9 and TRBJ1-1, is DTGVSQNPRHKITKRGQNVTFRCDPISEHNRLYWYRQTLGQGPEFLTYFQNEAQLEKSRLLSDRFSAERPKGSFSTLEIQRTEQGDSAMYLCASSRQGQGVDEAFFGQGTRLTVV.